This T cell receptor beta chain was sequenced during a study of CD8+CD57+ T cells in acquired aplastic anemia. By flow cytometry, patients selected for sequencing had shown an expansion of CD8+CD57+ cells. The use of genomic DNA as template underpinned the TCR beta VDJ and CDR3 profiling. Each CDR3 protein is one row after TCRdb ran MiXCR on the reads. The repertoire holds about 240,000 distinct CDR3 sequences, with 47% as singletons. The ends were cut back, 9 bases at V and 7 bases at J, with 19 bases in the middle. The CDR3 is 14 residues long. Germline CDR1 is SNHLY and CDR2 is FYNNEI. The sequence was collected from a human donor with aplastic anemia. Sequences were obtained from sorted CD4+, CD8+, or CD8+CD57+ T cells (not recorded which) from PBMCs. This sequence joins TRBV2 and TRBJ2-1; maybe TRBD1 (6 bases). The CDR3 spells CASKQGVLGNEQFF. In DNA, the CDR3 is TGTGCCAGTAAACAGGGAGTTCTGGGGAATGAGCAGTTCTTC.